These T cell receptor beta chains were read from a single sample in a study of early T cells in non-severe SARS-CoV-2 infection. TCRdb re-called the 5' RACE reads through MiXCR, storing one row per CDR3 protein. The sample carries over 60,000 distinct CDR3 sequences, about 9% recorded once. The sequencing sample was made of whole blood. These receptors were collected from an adult who was a healthcare worker with PCR-confirmed SARS-CoV-2 infection or an uninfected control (not recorded which). Each CDR3 is given with its conserved first and last residue. A D gene is named only where the DNA matches it firmly. Not every row has a clone size; where given, it reads once, few, many or a size class.

cdr3_nt: TGTGCCATAAAACCCGGGCAGGGTGACACTGAAGCTTTCTTT
cdr3_aa: CAIKPGQGDTEAFF
clone_size: many
j_call: TRBJ1-1
d_call: .
v_call: TRBV24-1

cdr3_nt: TGCAGTGCCGTCAGGGGGGCGAACACTGAAGCTTTCTTT
cdr3_aa: CSAVRGANTEAFF
clone_size: many
j_call: TRBJ1-1
d_call: TRBD1
v_call: TRBV20-1

cdr3_nt: TGCGCCAGCAGCTTCCCCGACAGGGCCAACACTGAAGCTTTCTTT
cdr3_aa: CASSFPDRANTEAFF
clone_size: .
j_call: TRBJ1-1
d_call: TRBD1
v_call: TRBV5-1

cdr3_nt: TGTGCCAGCAGTTACAGTCCAGGGGGCCTGAACACTGAAGCTTTCTTT
cdr3_aa: CASSYSPGGLNTEAFF
clone_size: many
j_call: TRBJ1-1
d_call: TRBD1
v_call: TRBV6-5

cdr3_nt: TGTGCCAGCAGCCAGTCAGGGGTTAGCACAGATACGCAGTATTTT
cdr3_aa: CASSQSGVSTDTQYF
clone_size: few
j_call: TRBJ2-3
d_call: .
v_call: TRBV3-1

cdr3_nt: TGTGCCAGCAGCTTAGATCGGGCATCTTACTACGAGCAGTACTTC
cdr3_aa: CASSLDRASYYEQYF
clone_size: many
j_call: TRBJ2-7
d_call: .
v_call: TRBV11-2

cdr3_nt: TGTGCCAGCACCGCCGACAGGGGAGAAAAACTGTTTTTT
cdr3_aa: CASTADRGEKLFF
clone_size: .
j_call: TRBJ1-4
d_call: TRBD1
v_call: TRBV6-1

cdr3_nt: TGTGCCAGCAGCTTGGGACAGGGGGCGGAAAATGAGCAGTTCTTC
cdr3_aa: CASSLGQGAENEQFF
clone_size: .
j_call: TRBJ2-1
d_call: TRBD1
v_call: TRBV7-2

cdr3_nt: TGCGCCAGCAGCGCCGACAGTCGGAATACAGATACGCAGTATTTT
cdr3_aa: CASSADSRNTDTQYF
clone_size: few
j_call: TRBJ2-3
d_call: .
v_call: TRBV5-1

cdr3_nt: TGTGCCAGCAGCCCGGGACAACGCTACGAGCAGTACTTC
cdr3_aa: CASSPGQRYEQYF
clone_size: .
j_call: TRBJ2-7
d_call: .
v_call: TRBV3-1

cdr3_nt: TGTGCCAGCAGCTCCCCCTATACAGGTACACTCTACGAGCAGTACTTC
cdr3_aa: CASSSPYTGTLYEQYF
clone_size: many
j_call: TRBJ2-7
d_call: .
v_call: TRBV7-9

cdr3_nt: TGTGCCAGCAGCTCCGGACGGGACCACAATGAAAAACTGTTTTTT
cdr3_aa: CASSSGRDHNEKLFF
clone_size: many
j_call: TRBJ1-4
d_call: .
v_call: TRBV7-6

cdr3_nt: TGTGCCAGCAGGGCCCATTCAGGGAACTCCTACGAGCAGTACTTC
cdr3_aa: CASRAHSGNSYEQYF
clone_size: many
j_call: TRBJ2-7
d_call: .
v_call: TRBV6-5

cdr3_nt: TGTGCCAGCAGGGAAAGTCAGAGCACAGATACGCAGTATTTT
cdr3_aa: CASRESQSTDTQYF
clone_size: many
j_call: TRBJ2-3
d_call: .
v_call: TRBV6-6

cdr3_nt: TGTGCCAGCAGTCCCCCCAGTGGAGAGACCCAGTACTTC
cdr3_aa: CASSPPSGETQYF
clone_size: few
j_call: TRBJ2-5
d_call: .
v_call: TRBV7-2

cdr3_nt: TGCAGCGTGGAAAGCGGGAGCCATAGGGAGCAGTACTTC
cdr3_aa: CSVESGSHREQYF
clone_size: many
j_call: TRBJ2-7
d_call: TRBD2
v_call: TRBV29-1

cdr3_nt: TGTGCCAGCAGTCTGACCAGCAATCAGCCCCAGCATTTT
cdr3_aa: CASSLTSNQPQHF
clone_size: many
j_call: TRBJ1-5
d_call: .
v_call: TRBV27

cdr3_nt: TGTGCCAGCAGCTCCCCCAGCGGGGGTAGGGGCACCGGGGAGCTGTTTTTT
cdr3_aa: CASSSPSGGRGTGELFF
clone_size: many
j_call: TRBJ2-2
d_call: TRBD2
v_call: TRBV7-3

cdr3_nt: TGTGCCATAAGAGCGGGTCACGAAAAATACGAGCAGTACTTC
cdr3_aa: CAIRAGHEKYEQYF
clone_size: .
j_call: TRBJ2-7
d_call: .
v_call: TRBV10-3

cdr3_nt: TGTGCCAGCAGTACATCGGGAGCTTGGACAGATACGCAGTATTTT
cdr3_aa: CASSTSGAWTDTQYF
clone_size: many
j_call: TRBJ2-3
d_call: .
v_call: TRBV27

cdr3_nt: TGTGCCAGTAGTTGGCTAACGGGGCGGGAGATTTACAATGAGCAGTTCTTC
cdr3_aa: CASSWLTGREIYNEQFF
clone_size: few
j_call: TRBJ2-1
d_call: TRBD2
v_call: TRBV19

cdr3_nt: TGTGCCAGCAGTGAAGGACAGGGGCAGTACTTC
cdr3_aa: CASSEGQGQYF
clone_size: many
j_call: TRBJ2-4
d_call: TRBD1
v_call: TRBV2

cdr3_nt: TGTGCCAGCAGCCTAACTTTGCAACGCAGCTCCTACAATGAGCAGTTCTTC
cdr3_aa: CASSLTLQRSSYNEQFF
clone_size: few
j_call: TRBJ2-1
d_call: .
v_call: TRBV7-2

cdr3_nt: TGTGCCAGCAGGACGACAGGGAGGAACTACGAGCAGTACTTC
cdr3_aa: CASRTTGRNYEQYF
clone_size: few
j_call: TRBJ2-7
d_call: .
v_call: TRBV28

cdr3_nt: TGCAGTGGGGGGAGGAGTATGGCCAAAAACATTCAGTACTTC
cdr3_aa: CSGGRSMAKNIQYF
clone_size: many
j_call: TRBJ2-4
d_call: .
v_call: TRBV20-1

cdr3_nt: TGTGCCAGTAGTGGACCCAATGAAAAACTGTTTTTT
cdr3_aa: CASSGPNEKLFF
clone_size: .
j_call: TRBJ1-4
d_call: .
v_call: TRBV19

cdr3_nt: TGTGCCATCAGTGAATTCGCCGGGACGGGGAGCACCGGGGAGCTGTTTTTT
cdr3_aa: CAISEFAGTGSTGELFF
clone_size: few
j_call: TRBJ2-2
d_call: .
v_call: TRBV10-3

cdr3_nt: TGTGCCAGCAGCTTAAATGCTCTGGGACTAGCATCCGGGGAGCTGTTTTTT
cdr3_aa: CASSLNALGLASGELFF
clone_size: many
j_call: TRBJ2-2
d_call: TRBD2
v_call: TRBV7-3

cdr3_nt: TGCAGCGTTGCCCCCGCAGCCTTTGGCGACACTGAAGCTTTCTTT
cdr3_aa: CSVAPAAFGDTEAFF
clone_size: .
j_call: TRBJ1-1
d_call: .
v_call: TRBV29-1

cdr3_nt: TGCAGCGTTGATATGGGCCCGGGCTACGAGCAGTACTTC
cdr3_aa: CSVDMGPGYEQYF
clone_size: .
j_call: TRBJ2-7
d_call: .
v_call: TRBV29-1

cdr3_nt: TGTGCCAGCTACGGGCCGGCCGAAGGGGCCTACGAGCAGTACTTC
cdr3_aa: CASYGPAEGAYEQYF
clone_size: .
j_call: TRBJ2-7
d_call: .
v_call: TRBV6-2/TRBV6-3

cdr3_nt: TGTGCCAGCAGCTTGGATGGAAACAATGAGCAGTTCTTC
cdr3_aa: CASSLDGNNEQFF
clone_size: many
j_call: TRBJ2-1
d_call: .
v_call: TRBV11-2

cdr3_nt: TGCACCCCCGGGGGAAACACAGATACGCAGTATTTT
cdr3_aa: CTPGGNTDTQYF
clone_size: .
j_call: TRBJ2-3
d_call: .
v_call: TRBV20-1

cdr3_nt: TGTGCCAGCAGCCAAGGCAGGGCCTCCTACGAGCAGTACTTC
cdr3_aa: CASSQGRASYEQYF
clone_size: many
j_call: TRBJ2-7
d_call: .
v_call: TRBV3-1

cdr3_nt: TGTGCCAGCAGCTTACCCGAAGCGGGAGCTTCCTACGAGCAGTACTTC
cdr3_aa: CASSLPEAGASYEQYF
clone_size: .
j_call: TRBJ2-7
d_call: TRBD2
v_call: TRBV7-2

cdr3_nt: TGTGCCACCAGCGGAGTAGCGGGGGGGGCCTACAATGAGCAGTTCTTC
cdr3_aa: CATSGVAGGAYNEQFF
clone_size: many
j_call: TRBJ2-1
d_call: TRBD2
v_call: TRBV15

cdr3_nt: TGCAGTGCTGCGGACGGCGAAACCCAGTACTTC
cdr3_aa: CSAADGETQYF
clone_size: many
j_call: TRBJ2-5
d_call: .
v_call: TRBV20-1

cdr3_nt: TGCGCCAGCAGCCCGAGCGGGGGGGCCGTTTATACGCAGTATTTT
cdr3_aa: CASSPSGGAVYTQYF
clone_size: many
j_call: TRBJ2-3
d_call: TRBD2
v_call: TRBV5-1

cdr3_nt: TGCAGCGTTATTGATCTAGAAGAGACCCAGTACTTC
cdr3_aa: CSVIDLEETQYF
clone_size: few
j_call: TRBJ2-5
d_call: .
v_call: TRBV29-1

cdr3_nt: TGCAGTGGTAGACAGGGGGCCGGCACTGAAGCTTTCTTT
cdr3_aa: CSGRQGAGTEAFF
clone_size: many
j_call: TRBJ1-1
d_call: TRBD1
v_call: TRBV29-1

cdr3_nt: TGTGCCAGCTCACCTGCCCGGGACAGAAACATTCAGTACTTC
cdr3_aa: CASSPARDRNIQYF
clone_size: .
j_call: TRBJ2-4
d_call: TRBD1
v_call: TRBV18

cdr3_nt: TGTGCCATCAGTGACGGGAGGGATACGCAGTATTTT
cdr3_aa: CAISDGRDTQYF
clone_size: many
j_call: TRBJ2-3
d_call: TRBD2
v_call: TRBV10-3